The TCR beta chain described here comes from a study of shared clonotypes between healthy human individuals. About the research overall: There were three CD4 naive, three CD4 memory, two CD8 naive and one CD8 memory plates per donor.

Germline V CDR1 and CDR2: MNHEY, SMNVEV (reference sequence). The CDR3 is 14 residues long. The germline V and J ends were trimmed by 10 bases and 2 bases, with 17 bases remaining between them. Broader study findings: It was the non-shared clonotypes that had lower generation probabilities than clonotypes shared by all four donors. Generally, naive subsets came out with larger estimated richness than memory subsets.

Some 30,000 T cell genomes, or roughly 180 ng DNA, went into the sorted-subset replicate PCRs. Only in-frame clones appear in the TCRdb table, and some are missing; sequencing was by immunoSEQ multiplex PCR. The sample lists roughly 640,000 clones, around 97% seen once, with around 0.058% in the top ten. For this clone: Its antigen is as yet unknown.

The gene calls are TRBV27 and TRBJ1-2; possible D gene TRBD1, 5 bases. The sample taken for sequencing was naive CD4+ T cells sorted from blood. Subset of the sample: CD45RA+ positively selected. The clonotype comes from a woman aged 25-40 years in good health. DNA for the CDR3: TGTGCCACCCGACGCCCGGGACGGAACTATGGCTACACCTTC. As protein: CATRRPGRNYGYTF.